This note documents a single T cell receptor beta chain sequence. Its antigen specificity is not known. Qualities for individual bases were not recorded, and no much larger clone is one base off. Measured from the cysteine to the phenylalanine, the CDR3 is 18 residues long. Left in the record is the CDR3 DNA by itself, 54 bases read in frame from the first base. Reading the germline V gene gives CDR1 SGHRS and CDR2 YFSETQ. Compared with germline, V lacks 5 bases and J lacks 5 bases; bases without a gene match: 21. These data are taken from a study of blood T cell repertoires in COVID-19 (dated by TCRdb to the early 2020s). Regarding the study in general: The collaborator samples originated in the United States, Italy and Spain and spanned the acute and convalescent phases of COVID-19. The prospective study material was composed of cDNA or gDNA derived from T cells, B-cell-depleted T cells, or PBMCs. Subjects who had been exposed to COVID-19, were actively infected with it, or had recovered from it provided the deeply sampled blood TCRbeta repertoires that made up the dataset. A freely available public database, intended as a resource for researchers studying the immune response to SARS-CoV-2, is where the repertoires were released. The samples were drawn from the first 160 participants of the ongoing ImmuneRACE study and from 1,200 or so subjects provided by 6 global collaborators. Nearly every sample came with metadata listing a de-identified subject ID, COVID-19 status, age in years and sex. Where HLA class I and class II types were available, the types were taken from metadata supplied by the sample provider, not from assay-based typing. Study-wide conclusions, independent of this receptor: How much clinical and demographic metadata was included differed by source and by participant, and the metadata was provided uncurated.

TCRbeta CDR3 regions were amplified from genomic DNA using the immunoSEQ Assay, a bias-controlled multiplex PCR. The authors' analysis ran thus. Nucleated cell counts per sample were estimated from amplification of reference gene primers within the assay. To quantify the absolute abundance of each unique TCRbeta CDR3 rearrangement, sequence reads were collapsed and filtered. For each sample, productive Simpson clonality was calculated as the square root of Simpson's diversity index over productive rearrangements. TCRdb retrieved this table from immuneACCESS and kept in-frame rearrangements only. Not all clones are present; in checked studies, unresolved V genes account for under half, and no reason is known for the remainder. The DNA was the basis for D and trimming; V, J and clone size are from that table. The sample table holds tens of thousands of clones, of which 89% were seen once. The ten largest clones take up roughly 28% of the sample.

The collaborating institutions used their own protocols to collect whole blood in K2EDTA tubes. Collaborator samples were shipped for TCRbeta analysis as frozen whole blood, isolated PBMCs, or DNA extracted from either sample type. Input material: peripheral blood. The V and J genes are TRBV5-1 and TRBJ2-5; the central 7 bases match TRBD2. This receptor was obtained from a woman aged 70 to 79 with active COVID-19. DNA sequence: TGCGCCAGCAGACGTGGACGGGGGGTAGAGAATCTAAGTGAGACCCAGTACTTC. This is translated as CASRRGRGVENLSETQYF.